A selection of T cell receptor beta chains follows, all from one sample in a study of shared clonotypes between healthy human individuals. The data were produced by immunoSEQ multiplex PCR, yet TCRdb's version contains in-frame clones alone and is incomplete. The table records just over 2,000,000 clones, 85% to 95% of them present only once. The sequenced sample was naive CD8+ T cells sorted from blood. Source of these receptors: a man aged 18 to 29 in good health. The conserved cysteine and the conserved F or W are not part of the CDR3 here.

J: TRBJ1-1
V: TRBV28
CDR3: ASSSYEGTEAF

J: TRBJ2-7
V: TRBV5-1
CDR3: ASSLEAAGSSYEQY

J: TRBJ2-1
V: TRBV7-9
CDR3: ASSLTGLIDEQF

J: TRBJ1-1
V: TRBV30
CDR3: AWGLAGMNTEAF

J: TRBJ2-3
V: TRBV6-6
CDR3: ASSYPSDGTDTQY

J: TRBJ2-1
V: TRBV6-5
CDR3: ASSYSTPGYNEQF

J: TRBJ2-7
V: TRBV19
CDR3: ASSFTGTSGSYEQY

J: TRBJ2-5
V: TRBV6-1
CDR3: ASSEYLASETQY

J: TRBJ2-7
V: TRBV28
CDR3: ASSSWGTGGIYEQY

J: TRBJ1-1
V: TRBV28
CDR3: ASSFTRLNTEAF

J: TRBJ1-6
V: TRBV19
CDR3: ASGPGLVSPLH

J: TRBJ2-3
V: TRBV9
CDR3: ASSPRVGDTQY

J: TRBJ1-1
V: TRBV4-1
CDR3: ASSQGNTEAF

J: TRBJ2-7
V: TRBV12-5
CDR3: AKPGRDPVYEQY